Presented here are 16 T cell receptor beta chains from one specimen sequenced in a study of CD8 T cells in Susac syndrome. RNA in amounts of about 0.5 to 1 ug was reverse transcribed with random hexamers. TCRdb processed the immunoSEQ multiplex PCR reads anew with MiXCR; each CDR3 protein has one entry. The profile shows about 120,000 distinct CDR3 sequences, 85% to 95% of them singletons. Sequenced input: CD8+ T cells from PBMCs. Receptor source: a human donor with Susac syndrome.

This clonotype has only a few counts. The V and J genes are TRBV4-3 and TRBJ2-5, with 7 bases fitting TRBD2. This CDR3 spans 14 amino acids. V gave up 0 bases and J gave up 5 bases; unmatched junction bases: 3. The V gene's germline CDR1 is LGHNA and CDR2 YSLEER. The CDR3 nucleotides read TGCGCCAGCAGCCAAGAAGAGCGGGGTGAGACCCAGTACTTC. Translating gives CASSQEERGETQYF.

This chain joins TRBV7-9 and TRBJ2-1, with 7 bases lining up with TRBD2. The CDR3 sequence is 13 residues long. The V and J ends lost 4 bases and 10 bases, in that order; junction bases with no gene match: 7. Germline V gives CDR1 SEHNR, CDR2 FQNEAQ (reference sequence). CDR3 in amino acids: CASSSAGTTEQFF. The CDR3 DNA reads TGTGCCAGCAGCTCGGCCGGGACTACGGAGCAGTTCTTC.

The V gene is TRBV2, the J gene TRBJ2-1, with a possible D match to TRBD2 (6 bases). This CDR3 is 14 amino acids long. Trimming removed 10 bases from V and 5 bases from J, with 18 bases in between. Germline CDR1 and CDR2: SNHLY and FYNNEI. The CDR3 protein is CAILFGRGDNEQFF. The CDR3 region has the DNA TGTGCCATCCTCTTCGGGCGGGGAGACAATGAGCAGTTCTTC.

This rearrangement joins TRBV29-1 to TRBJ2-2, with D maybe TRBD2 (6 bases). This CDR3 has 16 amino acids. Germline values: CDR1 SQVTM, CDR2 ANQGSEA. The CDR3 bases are TGCGGCGCGACCTCCTCGGTAGGGGAGGACACCGGGGAGCTGTTTTTT. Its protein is CGATSSVGEDTGELFF.

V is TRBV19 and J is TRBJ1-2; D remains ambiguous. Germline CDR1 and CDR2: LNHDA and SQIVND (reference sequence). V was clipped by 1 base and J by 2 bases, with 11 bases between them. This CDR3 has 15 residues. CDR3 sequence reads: CASSIGRRANYGYTF. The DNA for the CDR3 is TGTGCCAGTAGTATAGGAAGGAGGGCGAACTATGGCTACACCTTC.

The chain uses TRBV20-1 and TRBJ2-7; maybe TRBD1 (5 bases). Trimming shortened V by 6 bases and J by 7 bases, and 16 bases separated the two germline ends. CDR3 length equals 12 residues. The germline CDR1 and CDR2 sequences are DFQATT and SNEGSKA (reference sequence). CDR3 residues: CSATTIAGEQYF. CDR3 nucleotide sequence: TGCAGTGCCACTACTATCGCAGGGGAGCAGTACTTC.

The CDR3 nucleotides read TGCAGTGCTAGCCGGGCTGGGTTCTTC. Translated, it gives CSASRAGFF. The rearrangement links TRBV20-1 to TRBJ2-1, with D uncertain. Germline V gene lookup returns CDR1 DFQATT and CDR2 SNEGSKA (reference sequence). CDR3 length: 9 amino acids. V lost 3 bases to trimming and J lost 15 bases, with 9 bases between them.

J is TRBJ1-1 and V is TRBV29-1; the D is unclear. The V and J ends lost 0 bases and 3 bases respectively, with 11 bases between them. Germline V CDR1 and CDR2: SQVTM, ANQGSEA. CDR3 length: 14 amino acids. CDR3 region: CSVEDLKFDTEAFF. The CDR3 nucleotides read TGCAGCGTTGAAGATCTTAAGTTCGACACTGAAGCTTTCTTT.

This chain's CDR3 is CASSPSSSYNEQFF. For the CDR3, the DNA is TGTGCCAGCAGTCCCTCTAGCTCCTACAATGAGCAGTTCTTC. The gene calls are TRBV27 and TRBJ2-1; D is uncertain. Germline loops: CDR1 MNHEY, CDR2 SMNVEV (reference sequence). The CDR3 sequence is 14 residues long. The germline V and J ends were trimmed by 5 bases and 0 bases, with 8 bases remaining between them.

The CDR3: CASSDGWGQESQYF. CDR3 in DNA: TGTGCCAGCAGCGACGGGTGGGGACAAGAGAGTCAGTACTTC. The V call is TRBV11-2, the J call TRBJ2-5, with D possibly being TRBD1 (6 bases). Germline V gene sequence: CDR1 SGHAT, CDR2 FQNNGV. This CDR3 is built from 14 residues. The V and J ends lost 5 bases and 11 bases respectively, with 21 bases between them.

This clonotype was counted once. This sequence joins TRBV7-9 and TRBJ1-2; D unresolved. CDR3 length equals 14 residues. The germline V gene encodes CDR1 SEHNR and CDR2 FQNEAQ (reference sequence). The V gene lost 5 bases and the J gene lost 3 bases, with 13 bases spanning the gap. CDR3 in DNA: TGTGCCAGCAGCCCGCCGGCGGGATACTATGGCTACACCTTC. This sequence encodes CASSPPAGYYGYTF.

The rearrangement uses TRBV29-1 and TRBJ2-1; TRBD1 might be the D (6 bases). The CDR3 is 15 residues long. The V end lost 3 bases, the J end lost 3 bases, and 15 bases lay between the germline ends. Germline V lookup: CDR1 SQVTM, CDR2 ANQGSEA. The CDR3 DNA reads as TGCAGCGTTGACGCAGGGGCCTTCTTCTACAATGAGCAGTTCTTC. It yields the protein CSVDAGAFFYNEQFF.

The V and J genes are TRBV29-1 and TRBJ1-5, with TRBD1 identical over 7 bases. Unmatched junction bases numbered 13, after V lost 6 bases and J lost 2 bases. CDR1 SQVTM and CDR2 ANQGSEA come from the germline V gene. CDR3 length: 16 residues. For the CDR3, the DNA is TGCAGCGTCGCCCTGTCAGGGGGAGGGGGCAATCAGCCCCAGCATTTT. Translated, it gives CSVALSGGGGNQPQHF.

CDR3 loop: CASSLNQGAGNEQFF. The DNA of the CDR3 is TGTGCCAGCAGTTTAAACCAGGGGGCGGGAAATGAGCAGTTCTTC. V gene TRBV12-3 or TRBV12-4 combines with J gene TRBJ2-1; 8 bases map to TRBD1. The V and J ends lost 2 bases and 7 bases, in that order; junction bases with no gene match: 7. This CDR3 is 15 amino acids long.

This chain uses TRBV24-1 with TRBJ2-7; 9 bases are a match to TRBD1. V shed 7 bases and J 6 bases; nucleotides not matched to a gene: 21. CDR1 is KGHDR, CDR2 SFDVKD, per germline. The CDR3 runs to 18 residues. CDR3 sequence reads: CATSASVRGDRVISEQYF. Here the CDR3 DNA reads TGTGCCACCAGCGCTTCAGTTCGAGGGGACAGGGTAATAAGCGAGCAGTACTTC.

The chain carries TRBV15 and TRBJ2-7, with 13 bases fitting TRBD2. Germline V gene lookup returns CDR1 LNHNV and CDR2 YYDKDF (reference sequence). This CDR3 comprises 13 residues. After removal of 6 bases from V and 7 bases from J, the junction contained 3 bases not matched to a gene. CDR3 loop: CATRGLAGYEQYF. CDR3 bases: TGTGCCACCAGGGGACTAGCGGGATATGAGCAGTACTTC.